Listed here are 19 T cell receptor beta chains from one sample, sequenced in a study of radiotherapy plus CTLA-4 blockade in lung cancer. Generated by immunoSEQ multiplex PCR, the TCRdb table keeps only in-frame clones and is missing some. The sample lists fewer than 140,000 clones, about 84% occurring once. Here the sequenced sample was peripheral blood, taken from a patient treated with radiotherapy plus ipilimumab. Source of these receptors: a human donor with non-small cell lung cancer that progressed on radiotherapy plus ipilimumab. Some clones in this sample may be carry-over from other donors' samples.

The V call is TRBV7-3, the J call TRBJ2-2; D is ambiguous. Deletions cut 1 base from V and 4 bases from J, with 7 bases between. The CDR3 is 14 residues long. Germline V gene data show CDR1 as SGHTA and CDR2 as FQGTGA. CDR3 DNA sequence: TGTGCCAGCAGCTTAAAAGCAACCACCGGGGAGCTGTTTTTT. Translated, it gives CASSLKATTGELFF.

This clone was detected once. The chain links TRBV10-3 to TRBJ1-4; 8 nucleotides line up with TRBD1. This CDR3 is built from 13 residues. With V trimmed by 9 bases and J by 6 bases, 6 bases remained unmatched. The germline V gene has CDR1 ENHRY and CDR2 SYGVKD. The DNA of the CDR3 is TGTGCCATTGCGACAGGGGAAGATGAAAAACTGTTTTTT. This sequence encodes CAIATGEDEKLFF.

The genes are TRBV7-3 and TRBJ2-3, with TRBD1 as a possible D gene (5 bases). CDR3 length: 17 amino acids. The V and J ends lost 2 bases and 0 bases respectively, with 15 bases between them. Germline lookup yields CDR1 SGHTA and CDR2 FQGTGA. The CDR3 DNA sequence: TGTGCCAGCAGCTTACTTACAGGTGATACTAGCACAGATACGCAGTATTTT. Protein: CASSLLTGDTSTDTQYF.

The chain carries TRBV11-3 and TRBJ1-6, with a tentative D call TRBD1 (6 bases). Trimming pared 7 bases from V and 0 bases from J, leaving 22 bases between. Germline assignment: CDR1 SGHNT and CDR2 YENEEA. The CDR3 is 19 amino acids. This CDR3 is CASNSRGVLRDSYNSPLHF. Written as DNA, the CDR3 is TGTGCCAGCAATTCGAGGGGGGTTTTGAGGGACTCCTATAATTCACCCCTCCACTTT.

The chain recombines TRBV4-1 with TRBJ1-5, with a weak D call TRBD1 (5 bases). With 2 bases removed from V and 1 base from J, the gap between germline ends came to 12 bases. CDR3 length: 16 amino acids. Per the germline V gene, CDR1 is MGHRA and CDR2 is YSYEKL. The CDR3 DNA is TGCGCCAGCAGCCAACGGGGCAGTGAGAGCAATCAGCCCCAGCATTTT. Translated: CASSQRGSESNQPQHF.

In regard to this clone: One end of the junction fails to match germline, which may point to a read error. As DNA, the CDR3 is TGTGCTAGCAGCCCCGGGACTAGGGCAGAGCAGTTCTTC. Protein: CASSPGTRAEQFF. The chain links TRBV7-7 to TRBJ2-1, with 8 nucleotides matching TRBD2. CDR1 is SSHAT, CDR2 FNYEAQ, per germline (reference sequence). This CDR3 has 13 residues.

This clone was found once. The chain uses TRBV2 and TRBJ1-5; the D gene is possibly TRBD1 (5 bases). CDR1 is SNHLY and CDR2 is FYNNEI in the germline V gene. This CDR3 has 15 amino acids. The V gene lost 4 bases and the J gene lost 8 bases, with 18 bases spanning the gap. The CDR3 spells CASSATHGAGKPQHF. CDR3 DNA: TGTGCCAGCAGTGCAACCCACGGGGCGGGTAAGCCCCAGCATTTT. The entire variable domain, with the rest obtained from reference TRBV2 and TRBJ1-5, is as follows: EPEVTQTPSHQVTQMGQEVILRCVPISNHLYFYWYRQILGQKVEFLVSFYNNEISEKSEIFDDQFSVERPDGSNFTLKIRSTKLEDSAMYFCASSATHGAGKPQHFGDGTRLSIL.

The rearrangement uses TRBV5-5 and TRBJ1-6; no clear D. CDR1 is SGHKS and CDR2 is YYEKEE in the germline V gene (reference sequence). This CDR3 contains 12 residues. V gave up 9 bases and J gave up 6 bases, with 10 bases separating them. CDR3 sequence (DNA): TGTGCCACCTCTGCGGCTAATTCACCCCTCCACTTT. Protein product: CATSAANSPLHF. Filled out from reference TRBV5-5 and TRBJ1-6, the complete variable domain reads DAGVTQSPTHLIKTRGQQVTLRCSPISGHKSVSWYQQVLGQGPQFIFQYYEKEERGRGNFPDRFSARQFPNYSSELNVNALLLGDSALYLCATSAANSPLHFGNGTRLTVT.

This clone was seen only a few times. The rearrangement uses TRBV4-1 and TRBJ1-5; D possibly corresponds to TRBD1 (6 bases). V lost 3 bases, J lost 7 bases, and 22 bases lay in between. The CDR3 totals 17 residues. CDR1 is MGHRA, CDR2 YSYEKL, per germline. CDR3 DNA sequence: TGCGCCAGCAGCCACACTCTGTCCAGGGGCTTGGGACAGCCCCAGCATTTT. Protein: CASSHTLSRGLGQPQHF.

In its sample, this clone was seen once. The CDR3 reads CAISDAGESRTGELFF. The CDR3 DNA is TGTGCCATCAGTGACGCCGGGGAGTCTAGAACCGGGGAGCTGTTTTTT. This chain joins TRBV10-3 and TRBJ2-2; possible D gene TRBD2, 5 bases. Trimming shortened V by 3 bases and J by 5 bases, and 16 bases separated the two germline ends. The CDR3 has 16 residues. CDR1 and CDR2 from the germline V gene are ENHRY and SYGVKD.

The count of this clone is one. The chain combines TRBV30 with TRBJ2-3; D is unclear. Trimming shortened V by 7 bases and J by 6 bases, and 11 bases separated the two germline ends. The germline V gene encodes CDR1 GTSNPN and CDR2 SVGIG (reference sequence). The CDR3 covers 11 residues. The CDR3 nucleotides read TGTGCCTCCTCGCAATTTGATACGCAGTATTTT. Protein: CASSQFDTQYF.

The genes are TRBV7-3 and TRBJ2-7; 7 nucleotides align to TRBD1. This CDR3 spans 16 amino acids. Germline values: CDR1 SGHTA, CDR2 FQGTGA. The trim removed 5 bases at V and 2 bases at J, leaving 12 bases unmatched. CDR3 residues: CASSPRKGALPYEQYF. The CDR3 coding sequence is TGTGCCAGCAGCCCACGAAAGGGGGCTCTCCCCTACGAGCAGTACTTC.

This clone appeared a few times. J is TRBJ2-1 and V is TRBV2; 9 bases are shared with TRBD1. Trimming removed 6 bases from V and 8 bases from J; junction bases left unmatched: 11. The CDR3 contains 15 residues. Germline V gives CDR1 SNHLY, CDR2 FYNNEI. The CDR3 is CASRRGQGFVDEQFF. CDR3 coding DNA: TGTGCCAGCAGAAGGGGACAGGGTTTTGTAGATGAGCAGTTCTTC.

This clone was found once. This same CDR3 is encoded by further DNA sequences in the sample. The chain combines TRBV4-3 with TRBJ2-3, with 8 bases that match TRBD2. Germline trimming cut 1 base from V and 11 bases from J; bases unmatched to any gene: 8. CDR3 length: 14 residues. Germline V gives CDR1 LGHNA, CDR2 YSLEER. The CDR3 spells CASSQARLRGGQYF. The CDR3 DNA reads TGCGCCAGCAGCCAAGCTCGTCTACGGGGGGGGCAGTATTTT.

The rearrangement joins TRBV19 to TRBJ2-2; D is uncertain. Germline V gene sequence: CDR1 LNHDA, CDR2 SQIVND (reference sequence). The CDR3 extends over 13 amino acids. V was clipped by 7 bases and J by 1 base, with 7 bases between them. The CDR3 sequence: CASKWGNTGELFF. Written as DNA, the CDR3 is TGTGCCAGTAAATGGGGGAACACCGGGGAGCTGTTTTTT.

The chain has TRBV5-1 and TRBJ2-7, with a possible D match to TRBD2 (5 bases). Looked up from germline, CDR1 is SGHRS and CDR2 is YFSETQ. The CDR3 length is 15 residues. V lost 1 base to trimming and J lost 0 bases, with 11 bases between them. The DNA of the CDR3 is TGCGCCAGCAGCTTGAGCGGCAGGCCCTCCTACGAGCAGTACTTC. It encodes CASSLSGRPSYEQYF.

The chain employs TRBV6-1 and TRBJ1-4; no firm D call. CDR3 length equals 18 residues. Germline V gives CDR1 MNHNS, CDR2 SASEGT. V dropped 1 base and J dropped 0 bases, with 15 bases sitting between them. Here the CDR3 DNA reads TGTGCCAGCAGTGAAGTGGGAACAGTTACTGCAACTAATGAAAAACTGTTTTTT. Its protein is CASSEVGTVTATNEKLFF.

This chain links TRBV27 with TRBJ1-1; D not certain. Trimming pared 2 bases from V and 3 bases from J, leaving 7 bases between. The CDR3 totals 13 residues. Germline V CDR1 and CDR2: MNHEY, SMNVEV (reference sequence). In nucleotides, the CDR3 is TGTGCCAGCAGTTTAAATCCAGACACTGAAGCTTTCTTT. It codes for CASSLNPDTEAFF.

The V gene is TRBV2, the J gene TRBJ1-1; 8 bases map to TRBD1. The CDR3 loop spans 13 amino acids. CDR1 is SNHLY, CDR2 FYNNEI, per germline. Germline trimming cut 8 bases from V and 4 bases from J; bases unmatched to any gene: 6. The CDR3 loop reads CASSPDRATEAFF. CDR3 nucleotides: TGTGCCAGCTCGCCGGACAGGGCCACTGAAGCTTTCTTT. Complete variable domain (other parts from reference TRBV2 and TRBJ1-1): EPEVTQTPSHQVTQMGQEVILRCVPISNHLYFYWYRQILGQKVEFLVSFYNNEISEKSEIFDDQFSVERPDGSNFTLKIRSTKLEDSAMYFCASSPDRATEAFFGQGTRLTVV.